Presented here are 12 T cell receptor beta chains from one specimen sequenced in a study of graft-versus-host responses after intestinal transplantation. Antigens of these TCRs are unknown. Libraries were prepared by immunoSEQ multiplex PCR; TCRdb keeps only in-frame clonotypes and omits some of them. The sample lists 24,000 or so clones, almost 85% seen once, with over 0.75% in the top ten. Source: unstimulated CD8+ T cells sorted from spleen or lymph node cells, taken before transplant. These receptors all stem from a human donor who was the organ donor for an intestinal transplant.

CDR3 sequence reads: CASSLAEGLDGYTF. The CDR3 DNA is TGTGCCAGCAGCTTAGCAGAGGGGTTGGATGGCTACACCTTC. The V and J genes are TRBV5-6 and TRBJ1-2; maybe TRBD1 (5 bases). The germline V and J ends were trimmed by 2 bases and 6 bases, with 14 bases remaining between them. The CDR3 consists of 14 residues. CDR1 and CDR2 (germline): SGHDT, YYEEEE.

The chain uses TRBV4-1 and TRBJ2-5; possibly TRBD1 or TRBD2 for D (5 bases each). V lost 1 base and J 5 bases, leaving 14 bases between the germline ends. There are 15 residues in the CDR3. Germline V gene sequence: CDR1 MGHRA, CDR2 YSYEKL. CDR3 sequence reads: CASSQGVGGAETQYF. In nucleotides, the CDR3 is TGCGCCAGCAGCCAAGGGGTTGGGGGTGCCGAGACCCAGTACTTC.

This clone is a singleton in its sample. This sample includes further DNA sequences coding for the same CDR3. This chain connects TRBV7-8 to TRBJ2-7, with a weak D call TRBD2 (6 bases). Germline V gene sequence: CDR1 SGHVS, CDR2 FQNEAQ. V gave up 4 bases and J gave up 3 bases, with 10 bases separating them. The CDR3 runs to 13 residues. CDR3 residues: CASSSGVNYEQYF. CDR3 DNA: TGTGCCAGCAGCTCGGGGGTGAACTACGAGCAGTACTTC.

This clone was recorded only once. This rearrangement joins TRBV15 to TRBJ1-5; weak D call: TRBD1 (5 bases). CDR1 and CDR2 from the germline V gene are LNHNV and YYDKDF (reference sequence). Trimming removed 4 bases from V and 0 bases from J, with 10 bases in between. This CDR3 comprises 15 residues. The DNA for the CDR3 is TGTGCCACCAGCATCTTCAGGGATAGCAATCAGCCCCAGCATTTT. It codes for CATSIFRDSNQPQHF.

This clone has only a few counts. This chain joins TRBV5-8 and TRBJ2-5; 12 bases line up with TRBD1. The J segment lost 4 bases and the V segment lost 1 base, leaving 5 bases of the junction unmatched. Looked up from germline, CDR1 is SGHTS and CDR2 is YDEGEE. The CDR3 covers 16 residues. The CDR3 reads CASSLLGTGGGETQYF. In DNA form, the CDR3 reads TGTGCCAGCAGCTTGTTGGGGACAGGGGGCGGAGAGACCCAGTACTTC.

The chain couples TRBV5-4 to TRBJ2-5; 7 bases are a match to TRBD2. This CDR3 has 15 residues. The J segment lost 5 bases and the V segment lost 1 base, leaving 8 bases of the junction unmatched. Germline V gene data show CDR1 as SGHNT and CDR2 as YYREEE (reference sequence). The CDR3 protein is CASSLLGGGTETQYF. The DNA of the CDR3 is TGTGCCAGCAGCTTGCTTGGGGGGGGGACGGAGACCCAGTACTTC.

The V and J genes are TRBV19 and TRBJ2-1; maybe TRBD2 (6 bases). The ends were cut back, 8 bases at V and 6 bases at J, with 11 bases in the middle. The germline V gene has CDR1 LNHDA and CDR2 SQIVND (reference sequence). This CDR3 has 12 residues. As DNA, the CDR3 is TGTGCCAGTCGCGGGACGATCAATGAGCAGTTCTTC. Translated: CASRGTINEQFF.

V is TRBV6-5 and J is TRBJ2-5, with D perhaps being TRBD1 or TRBD2 (5 bases each). The germline V gene has CDR1 MNHEY and CDR2 SVGAGI. The CDR3 sequence is 13 residues long. Trimming left V 8 bases short and J 1 base short, with 11 bases between. The CDR3 loop reads CASGWGSQETQYF. DNA for the CDR3: TGTGCCAGCGGCTGGGGGTCCCAAGAGACCCAGTACTTC.

V and J are TRBV13 and TRBJ2-1, with 7 bases that match TRBD2. The V gene's germline CDR1 is PRHDT and CDR2 FYEKMQ (reference sequence). The CDR3 totals 14 residues. V lost 6 bases and J lost 8; bases outside the gene matches: 10. Here the CDR3 DNA reads TGTGCCAGCAGTAGCGGCCTAGCGGTCTATGAGCAGTTCTTC. It codes for CASSSGLAVYEQFF.

This rearrangement joins TRBV21-1 to TRBJ1-2. TRBV21-1 is reported as a pseudogene. The CDR3 is made up of 11 amino acids. CDR3: CVRTEDYGYTF. DNA for the CDR3: TGTGTTCGGACGGAAGACTATGGCTACACCTTC.

The chain links TRBV19 to TRBJ2-7; the D is unclear. V lost 0 bases and J lost 3, with 6 bases in between. The CDR3 sequence is 13 residues long. The germline V gene has CDR1 LNHDA and CDR2 SQIVND (reference sequence). This CDR3 reads CASSIDFRYEQYF. The CDR3 nucleotides read TGTGCCAGTAGTATAGATTTCCGCTACGAGCAGTACTTC.

The chain employs TRBV9 and TRBJ2-7; 8 nucleotides agree with TRBD2. Per germline, CDR1 SGDLS and CDR2 YYNGEE. The CDR3 is 13 amino acids. J lost 6 bases, V lost 4 bases, and 6 bases had no gene match. In DNA form, the CDR3 reads TGTGCCAGCAGCCCGGGACTAGGAAGCGAGCAGTACTTC. Translation: CASSPGLGSEQYF. Variable domain in full (rest from reference TRBV9 and TRBJ2-7): DSGVTQTPKHLITATGQRVTLRCSPRSGDLSVYWYQQSLDQGLQFLIQYYNGEERAKGNILERFSAQQFPDLHSELNLSSLELGDSALYFCASSPGLGSEQYFGPGTRLTVT.